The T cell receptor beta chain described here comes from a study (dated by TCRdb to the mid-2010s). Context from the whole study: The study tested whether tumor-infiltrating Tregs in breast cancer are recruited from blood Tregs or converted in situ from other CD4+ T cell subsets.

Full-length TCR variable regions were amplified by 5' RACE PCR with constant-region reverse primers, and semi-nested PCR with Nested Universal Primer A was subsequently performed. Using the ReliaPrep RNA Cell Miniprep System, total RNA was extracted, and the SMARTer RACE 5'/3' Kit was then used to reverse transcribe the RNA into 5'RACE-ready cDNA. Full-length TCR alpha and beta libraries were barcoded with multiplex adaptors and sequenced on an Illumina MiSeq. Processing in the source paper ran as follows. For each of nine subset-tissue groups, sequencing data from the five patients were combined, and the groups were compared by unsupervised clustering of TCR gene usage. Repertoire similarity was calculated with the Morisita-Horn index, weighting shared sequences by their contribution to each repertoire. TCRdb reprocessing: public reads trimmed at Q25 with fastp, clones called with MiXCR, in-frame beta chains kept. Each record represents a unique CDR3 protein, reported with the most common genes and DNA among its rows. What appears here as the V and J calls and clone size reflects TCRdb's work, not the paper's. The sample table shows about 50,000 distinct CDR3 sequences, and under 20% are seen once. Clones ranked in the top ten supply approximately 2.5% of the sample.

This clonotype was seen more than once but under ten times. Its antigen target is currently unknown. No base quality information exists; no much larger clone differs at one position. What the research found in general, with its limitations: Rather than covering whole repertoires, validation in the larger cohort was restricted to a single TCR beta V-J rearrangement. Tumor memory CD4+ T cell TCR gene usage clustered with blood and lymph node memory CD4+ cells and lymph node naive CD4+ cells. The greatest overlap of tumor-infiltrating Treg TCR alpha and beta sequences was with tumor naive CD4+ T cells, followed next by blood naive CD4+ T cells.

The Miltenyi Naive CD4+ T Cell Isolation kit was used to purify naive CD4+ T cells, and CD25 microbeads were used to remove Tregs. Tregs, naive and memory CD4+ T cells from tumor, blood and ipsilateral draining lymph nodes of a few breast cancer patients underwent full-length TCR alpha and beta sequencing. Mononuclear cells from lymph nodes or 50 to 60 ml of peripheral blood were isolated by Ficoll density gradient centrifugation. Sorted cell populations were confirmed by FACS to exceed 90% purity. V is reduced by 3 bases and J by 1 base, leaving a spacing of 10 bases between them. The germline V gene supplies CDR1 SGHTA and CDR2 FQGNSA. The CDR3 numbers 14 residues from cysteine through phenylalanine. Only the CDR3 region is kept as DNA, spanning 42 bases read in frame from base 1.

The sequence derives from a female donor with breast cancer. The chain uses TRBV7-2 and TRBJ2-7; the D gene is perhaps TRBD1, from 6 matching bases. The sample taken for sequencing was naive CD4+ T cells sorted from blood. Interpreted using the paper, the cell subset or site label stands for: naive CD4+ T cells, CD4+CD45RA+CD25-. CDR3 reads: CASSFRTASYEQYF. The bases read TGTGCCAGCAGCTTTCGGACAGCTTCCTACGAGCAGTACTTC.